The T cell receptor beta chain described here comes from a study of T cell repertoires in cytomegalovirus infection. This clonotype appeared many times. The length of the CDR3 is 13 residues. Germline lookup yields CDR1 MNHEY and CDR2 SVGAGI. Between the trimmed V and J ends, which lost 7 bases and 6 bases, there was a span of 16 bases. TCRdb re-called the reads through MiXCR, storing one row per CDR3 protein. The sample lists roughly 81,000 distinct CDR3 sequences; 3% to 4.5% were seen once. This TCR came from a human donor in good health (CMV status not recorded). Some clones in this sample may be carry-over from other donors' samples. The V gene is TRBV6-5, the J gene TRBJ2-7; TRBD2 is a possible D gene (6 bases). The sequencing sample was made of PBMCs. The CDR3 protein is CASKLRGIGEQYF. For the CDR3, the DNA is TGTGCCAGCAAACTCCGGGGGATCGGCGAGCAGTACTTC.